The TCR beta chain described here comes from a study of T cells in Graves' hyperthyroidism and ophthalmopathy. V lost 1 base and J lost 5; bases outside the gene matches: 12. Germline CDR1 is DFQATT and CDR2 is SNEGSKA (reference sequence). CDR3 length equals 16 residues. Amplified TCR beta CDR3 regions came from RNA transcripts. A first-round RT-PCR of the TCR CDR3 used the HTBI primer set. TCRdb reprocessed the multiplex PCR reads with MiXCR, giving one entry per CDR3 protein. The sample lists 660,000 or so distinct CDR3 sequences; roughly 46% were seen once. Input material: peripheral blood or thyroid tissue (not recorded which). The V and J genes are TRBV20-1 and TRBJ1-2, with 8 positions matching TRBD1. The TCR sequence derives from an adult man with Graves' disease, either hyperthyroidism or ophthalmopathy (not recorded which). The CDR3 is CSARGWAGGVWYGYTF. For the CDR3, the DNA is TGCAGTGCTAGAGGTTGGGCAGGGGGCGTTTGGTATGGCTACACCTTC.